A selection of T cell receptor beta chains follows, all from one sample in a study of spatial heterogeneity in lung cancer. TCRdb independently ran MiXCR on the 5' RACE reads; one entry per CDR3 protein. The table includes approximately 40,000 distinct CDR3 sequences, around 7% detected once. The material sequenced was PBMCs, taken at surgery. These receptors originate from a male donor with early-stage non-small cell lung cancer. Each CDR3 is given with its conserved first and last residue. The D gene is left open where the match is weak. Clone sizes are given selectively: once, few, many, or a class where the clone is expanded.

j_gene	abundance	d_gene	v_gene	CDR3nt	CDR3aa
TRBJ2-1	few	TRBD2	TRBV3-1	TGTGCCAGCAGCGATTTAGCGGGAGCCTACAATGAGCAGTTCTTC	CASSDLAGAYNEQFF
TRBJ1-4	many	TRBD1	TRBV28	TGTGCCAGCAGTTTGGGACAGGCACTTAATGAAAAACTGTTTTTT	CASSLGQALNEKLFF
TRBJ1-1	many	TRBD1	TRBV5-1	TGCGCCAGCAGGGAGAGGGGGCTGGAGAACACTGAAGCTTTCTTT	CASRERGLENTEAFF
TRBJ2-5	-	-	TRBV5-4	TGTGCCAGCAGCTTGGAATTGGGGGGCCCCGAGACCCAGTACTTC	CASSLELGGPETQYF
TRBJ2-1	many	TRBD2	TRBV12-3/TRBV12-4	TGTGCCAGCAGTCCGGGGGGACTAGCGGGAGTGGATGAGCAGTTCTTC	CASSPGGLAGVDEQFF
TRBJ2-3	many	TRBD2	TRBV20-1	TGCAGTGCTTCGTTTGGCGGGAGAGGGTCAGATACGCAGTATTTT	CSASFGGRGSDTQYF
TRBJ1-2	many	-	TRBV7-2	TGTGCCAGCAGCTTAGGCTCTGAAGCTAACTATGGCTACACCTTC	CASSLGSEANYGYTF
TRBJ2-3	few	TRBD2	TRBV7-2	TGTGCCAGCAGCCGACTAGCGGGGGTGGTTACGCAGTATTTT	CASSRLAGVVTQYF
TRBJ2-2	many	TRBD1	TRBV11-2	TGTGCCAGCAGCTCAACAACAGGGGTCACCGGGGAGCTGTTTTTT	CASSSTTGVTGELFF
TRBJ1-1	many	TRBD1	TRBV3-1	TGTGCCAGCAGCCGGGGACAGGCCCTGAACACTGAAGCTTTCTTT	CASSRGQALNTEAFF
TRBJ2-1	medium-sized	TRBD2	TRBV29-1	TGCAGCGCTACTAGCGGGCGGAATGAGCAGTTCTTC	CSATSGRNEQFF
TRBJ1-1	many	-	TRBV6-2/TRBV6-3	TGTGCCAGCAGAGACGGGACGGCCTCGAACACTGAAGCTTTCTTT	CASRDGTASNTEAFF
TRBJ2-3	many	TRBD2	TRBV7-3	TGTGCCAGCAGCCCTAGCGGGAGCAAGGGAAGTACGCAGTATTTT	CASSPSGSKGSTQYF
TRBJ2-5	many	TRBD2	TRBV12-3/TRBV12-4	TGTGCCAGCAGTCCCGGACTAGCGGGAGAAGAGACCCAGTACTTC	CASSPGLAGEETQYF
TRBJ1-5	many	TRBD1	TRBV12-3/TRBV12-4	TGTGCCAGCAGTACAAGACAGGGTTTTAGCAATCAGCCCCAGCATTTT	CASSTRQGFSNQPQHF